Presented here are 30 T cell receptor beta chains from one specimen sequenced in a study of T cell repertoires in cytomegalovirus infection. These receptors have no known antigen. TCRdb re-called the reads with MiXCR, one entry per CDR3 protein. The sample has tens of thousands of distinct CDR3 sequences, 20% to 30% seen once; the top ten hold 50%. Sequenced here: CD8+ T cells from cultured PBMCs, sampled from culture after CMV antigen stimulation. The source is a human donor in good health (CMV status not recorded). Some clones in this sample may be carry-over from other donors' samples.

The J gene is TRBJ1-1, the V gene TRBV6-6; the D gene is possibly TRBD1 (6 bases). Germline-derived CDR1 and CDR2 are MNHNY and SVGAGI (reference sequence). The CDR3 has 14 amino acids. Deletions cut 8 bases from V and 4 bases from J, with 17 bases between. DNA for the CDR3: TGTGCCAGCGGGGGCAGGGGTGAAGGCACTGAAGCTTTCTTT. It is translated as CASGGRGEGTEAFF.

This clonotype was observed a few times. The chain combines TRBV19 with TRBJ1-2; 11 nucleotides line up with TRBD1. CDR3 length equals 17 residues. V was pared by 0 bases and J by 4 bases, with 7 bases of the junction left unmatched. CDR1 is LNHDA and CDR2 is SQIVND in the germline V gene (reference sequence). CDR3: CASSIDLGQGARYGYTF. DNA of the CDR3: TGTGCCAGTAGTATAGATCTTGGACAGGGGGCTCGCTATGGCTACACCTTC. Looking up the rest from reference TRBV19 and TRBJ1-2 gives the full variable domain: DGGITQSPKYLFRKEGQNVTLSCEQNLNHDAMYWYRQDPGQGLRLIYYSQIVNDFQKGDIAEGYSVSREKKESFPLTVTSAQKNPTAFYLCASSIDLGQGARYGYTFGSGTRLTVV.

In regard to this clonotype: A much larger clonotype is one base distant, so this may be a read error. The chain recombines TRBV4-3 with TRBJ2-7, with 7 bases aligning to TRBD1. This CDR3 contains 14 residues. Germline assignment: CDR1 LGHNA and CDR2 YSLEER. Trimming removed 0 bases from V and 2 bases from J; junction bases left unmatched: 1. The CDR3 DNA sequence: TGCGCCAGCAGCCAAGAACAGGGGACCTACGAGCAGTACTTC. This gives the protein CASSQEQGTYEQYF.

This clonotype has only a few counts. The J gene is TRBJ2-1, the V gene TRBV11-2; D unclear. The CDR3 is 17 residues long. The germline V gene encodes CDR1 SGHAT and CDR2 FQNNGV. Between the trimmed V and J ends, which lost 1 base and 8 bases, there was a span of 21 bases. The DNA for the CDR3 is TGTGCCAGCAGCTTAGGGAAAGGGATAGGTGTATCTGATGAGCAGTTCTTC. It specifies CASSLGKGIGVSDEQFF.

This clonotype was seen a single time. The chain links TRBV20-1 to TRBJ1-1; D is unclear. The V end lost 3 bases, the J end lost 6 bases, and 14 bases lay between the germline ends. Germline lookup yields CDR1 DFQATT and CDR2 SNEGSKA (reference sequence). This CDR3 region has 13 residues. The chain's CDR3 is CSAREVGRAEAFF. The CDR3 DNA follows: TGCAGTGCTAGGGAGGTGGGCCGGGCTGAAGCTTTCTTT.

The chain links TRBV19 to TRBJ1-5, with D possibly being TRBD1 (6 bases). The CDR3 is made up of 14 amino acids. V dropped 6 bases and J dropped 4 bases, with 13 bases sitting between them. Germline V gene lookup returns CDR1 LNHDA and CDR2 SQIVND (reference sequence). CDR3 sequence: CASRLGAGNQPQHF. In DNA form, the CDR3 reads TGTGCCAGTAGGTTGGGGGCCGGTAATCAGCCCCAGCATTTT.

This clonotype was recorded at least ten times. The chain carries TRBV7-9 and TRBJ2-3, with D unclear. The germline V gene encodes CDR1 SEHNR and CDR2 FQNEAQ (reference sequence). CDR3 length: 11 amino acids. V was shortened by 11 bases and J by 3 bases, with 9 bases between the two germline ends. The CDR3 DNA sequence: TGTGCCCCAGGAAAAACAGATACGCAGTATTTT. Protein: CAPGKTDTQYF.

V is TRBV6-5 and J is TRBJ1-1, with D tentatively TRBD1 (6 bases). Germline loops: CDR1 MNHEY, CDR2 SVGAGI. With 0 bases removed from V and 5 bases from J, the gap between germline ends came to 13 bases. The CDR3 totals 15 residues. The CDR3 loop is CASSYSRGLRTEAFF. The CDR3 bases are TGTGCCAGCAGTTACTCGAGGGGGTTAAGGACTGAAGCTTTCTTT.

As concerns this clonotype: Its ends do not fully match the called genes, so a read error is possible. The rearrangement uses TRBV19 and TRBJ1-1, with D possibly matching TRBD1 (5 bases). CDR1 and CDR2 (germline): LNHDA, SQIVND (reference sequence). This CDR3 has 14 amino acids. The CDR3 DNA reads as TGTTCCAGTAGTCTCCAGACAGCTAACACTGAAGCTTTCTTT. It encodes CSSSLQTANTEAFF.

The V gene is TRBV27, the J gene TRBJ2-7, with a weak D call TRBD1 (5 bases). Trimming cost V 1 base and J 6 bases, with 7 bases left between them. There are 12 residues in the CDR3. CDR1 is MNHEY, CDR2 SMNVEV, per germline (reference sequence). The CDR3, as DNA: TGTGCCAGCAGTTTATGGGGCGGCGAGCAGTACTTC. Its translation is CASSLWGGEQYF.

The J gene is TRBJ1-1, the V gene TRBV12-3 or TRBV12-4; unclear D gene. This CDR3 comprises 13 residues. V gave up 6 bases and J gave up 1 base, with 9 bases separating them. The CDR3 nucleotides read TGTGCCAGCAGCCCGTCAGGGAACACTGAAGCTTTCTTT. As protein: CASSPSGNTEAFF.

This clonotype appeared many times. The V call is TRBV27, the J call TRBJ1-1; D call uncertain. Trimming removed 3 bases from V and 1 base from J, with 6 bases in between. CDR1 and CDR2 from the germline V gene are MNHEY and SMNVEV (reference sequence). This CDR3 spans 13 amino acids. The CDR3 nucleotides read TGTGCCAGCAGTTTGATGCAGAACACTGAAGCTTTCTTT. It yields the protein CASSLMQNTEAFF.

This clonotype was recorded many times. V and J are TRBV7-6 and TRBJ2-7, with 14 bases fitting TRBD2. The V gene's germline CDR1 is SGHVS and CDR2 FNYEAQ. This CDR3 region has 15 residues. J gave up 4 bases and V 6 bases, and 5 bases lay outside the gene matches. The CDR3 DNA reads TGTGCCAGCAGTTTTGGGACTAGCGGGAGTTACGAGCAGTACTTC. Its translation is CASSFGTSGSYEQYF.

This chain links TRBV20-1 with TRBJ1-2; D is perhaps TRBD1 (5 bases). The CDR3 is made up of 14 amino acids. Looked up from germline, CDR1 is DFQATT and CDR2 is SNEGSKA (reference sequence). V was clipped by 2 bases and J by 1 base, with 11 bases between them. The CDR3 sequence: CSARPGTVNYGYTF. The CDR3 nucleotides read TGCAGTGCTAGACCGGGGACCGTTAACTATGGCTACACCTTC.

The chain combines TRBV12-3 or TRBV12-4 with TRBJ1-6; the D gene is possibly TRBD1 (5 bases). This CDR3 contains 13 residues. Trimming removed 4 bases from V and 14 bases from J, with 15 bases in between. DNA of the CDR3: TGTGCCAGCAGTTCGGGGGGGAGAGGGACCCTCCACTTT. The encoded protein is CASSSGGRGTLHF.

V gene TRBV15 combines with J gene TRBJ2-1; TRBD2 matches 13 bases. The CDR3 is 14 residues long. The V segment lost 6 bases and the J segment 10 bases; nucleotides outside the gene matches: 6. Germline loops: CDR1 LNHNV, CDR2 YYDKDF (reference sequence). This CDR3 is CATRPGLAGKEQFF. For the CDR3, the DNA is TGTGCCACCAGGCCGGGACTAGCGGGAAAAGAGCAGTTCTTC.

The chain joins TRBV7-2 to TRBJ2-2, with 10 bases that match TRBD2. From germline, CDR1 is SGHTA and CDR2 FQGNSA. CDR3 size: 18 residues. After removal of 5 bases from V and 6 bases from J, the junction contained 15 bases not matched to a gene. The CDR3 sequence is CASSPRTSGSHNAGELFF. The CDR3 DNA reads TGTGCCAGCAGCCCCCGGACTAGCGGCTCGCATAACGCCGGGGAGCTGTTTTTT.

The sample holds a few counts of this clonotype. The chain recombines TRBV27 with TRBJ2-3; D unresolved. This CDR3 is 13 amino acids long. CDR1 and CDR2 from the germline V gene are MNHEY and SMNVEV (reference sequence). Trimming stripped 5 bases from V and 3 bases from J, with 9 bases between. In DNA, the CDR3 is TGTGCCAGCAGTACACGACTTACAGATACGCAGTATTTT. This codes for CASSTRLTDTQYF.

In this sample, this clonotype turned up many times. The chain combines TRBV7-9 with TRBJ1-1, with D unresolved. The V gene lost 6 bases and the J gene lost 0 bases, with 8 bases spanning the gap. The germline CDR1 and CDR2 sequences are SEHNR and FQNEAQ (reference sequence). The CDR3 runs to 13 residues. This CDR3 reads CASSLGMNTEAFF. In DNA, the CDR3 is TGTGCCAGCAGTCTTGGGATGAACACTGAAGCTTTCTTT.

The chain uses TRBV12-3 or TRBV12-4 and TRBJ1-4; D unresolved. Trimming cost V 8 bases and J 0 bases, with 10 bases left between them. The CDR3 is made up of 14 amino acids. The CDR3 loop reads CASGKGATNEKLFF. The CDR3 nucleotides are TGTGCCAGCGGAAAAGGTGCAACTAATGAAAAACTGTTTTTT.

The chain uses TRBV27 and TRBJ2-1; tentatively, D is TRBD1 (6 bases). There are 11 residues in the CDR3. CDR1 MNHEY and CDR2 SMNVEV come from the germline V gene (reference sequence). Trimming removed 6 bases from V and 7 bases from J, with 7 bases in between. The CDR3 DNA follows: TGTGCCAGCAGGCAGGGGAATGAGCAGTTCTTC. It encodes CASRQGNEQFF.

This clonotype was seen once. The chain couples TRBV20-1 to TRBJ2-3, with TRBD2 as a possible D gene (5 bases). CDR1 DFQATT and CDR2 SNEGSKA come from the germline V gene (reference sequence). V lost 4 bases, J lost 7 bases, and 15 bases lay in between. The CDR3 has 13 amino acids. CDR3 region: CSAKQTGMYTQYF. The CDR3 nucleotides are TGCAGTGCTAAACAGACGGGGATGTATACGCAGTATTTT.

The V gene is TRBV7-9, the J gene TRBJ2-7, with 8 bases matching TRBD2. The CDR3 sequence is 14 residues long. The V gene's germline CDR1 is SEHNR and CDR2 FQNEAQ (reference sequence). V gave up 5 bases and J gave up 4 bases; unmatched junction bases: 7. CDR3 protein: CASSNGGAVYEQYF. In DNA form, the CDR3 reads TGTGCCAGCAGCAACGGGGGGGCGGTGTACGAGCAGTACTTC. The full variable domain, its missing parts supplied by reference TRBV7-9 and TRBJ2-7, is DTGVSQNPRHKITKRGQNVTFRCDPISEHNRLYWYRQTLGQGPEFLTYFQNEAQLEKSRLLSDRFSAERPKGSFSTLEIQRTEQGDSAMYLCASSNGGAVYEQYFGPGTRLTVT.

This rearrangement joins TRBV27 to TRBJ2-7; 7 positions match TRBD2. The germline gives CDR1 MNHEY, CDR2 SMNVEV (reference sequence). The CDR3 totals 14 residues. The V segment lost 10 bases and the J segment 0 bases; nucleotides outside the gene matches: 9. The CDR3 sequence is CATFGGKSSYEQYF. CDR3 nucleotides: TGTGCCACCTTCGGGGGGAAGAGCTCCTACGAGCAGTACTTC.

V gene TRBV10-3 combines with J gene TRBJ2-3, with 7 bases aligning to TRBD2. CDR3 length: 16 residues. Germline V gene data show CDR1 as ENHRY and CDR2 as SYGVKD. The V segment lost 3 bases and the J segment 2 bases; nucleotides outside the gene matches: 8. The CDR3 DNA reads TGTGCCATCAGTGACCCAGCGGGGCGTTACACAGATACGCAGTATTTT. Translated, it gives CAISDPAGRYTDTQYF.

This chain links TRBV4-2 with TRBJ1-2; D is uncertain. Germline values: CDR1 LGHNA, CDR2 YNFKEQ. Trimming took off 0 bases at V and 0 bases at J, with 14 bases between the two ends. This CDR3 is built from 17 residues. The CDR3 nucleotides read TGTGCCAGCAGCCAAGACACCCGAGAGGGCACTAACTATGGCTACACCTTC. This sequence encodes CASSQDTREGTNYGYTF.

This clonotype was found many times. The chain recombines TRBV7-2 with TRBJ1-5; TRBD1 matches at 7 bases. Germline V gene sequence: CDR1 SGHTA, CDR2 FQGNSA. The CDR3 covers 16 residues. The V and J ends lost 0 bases and 6 bases, in that order; junction bases with no gene match: 8. CDR3 protein: CASSLAARGYGQPQHF. The CDR3 DNA reads TGTGCCAGCAGCTTAGCCGCCAGGGGGTACGGTCAGCCCCAGCATTTT. Full variable domain (rest looked up from reference TRBV7-2 and TRBJ1-5): GAGVSQSPSNKVTEKGKDVELRCDPISGHTALYWYRQSLGQGLEFLIYFQGNSAPDKSGLPSDRFSAERTGGSVSTLTIQRTQQEDSAVYLCASSLAARGYGQPQHFGDGTRLSIL.

Only one count was recorded for this clonotype. The gene calls are TRBV2 and TRBJ1-1; TRBD1 might be the D (5 bases). Germline V gene sequence: CDR1 SNHLY, CDR2 FYNNEI. V dropped 6 bases and J dropped 1 base, with 9 bases sitting between them. The CDR3 spans 13 residues. The CDR3 nucleotides are TGTGCCAGCAGAGGAGGACAGAACACTGAAGCTTTCTTT. This sequence encodes CASRGGQNTEAFF.

The rearrangement links TRBV7-9 to TRBJ2-1; D is possibly TRBD1 or TRBD2 (5 bases each). The V end lost 5 bases, the J end lost 7 bases, and 15 bases lay between the germline ends. Germline loops: CDR1 SEHNR, CDR2 FQNEAQ (reference sequence). The CDR3 contains 14 residues. The CDR3 loop reads CASSHPRGWNEQFF. The CDR3 DNA reads as TGTGCCAGCAGCCACCCACGGGGCTGGAATGAGCAGTTCTTC.

In DNA, the CDR3 is TGTGCCAGCAGTTTTCAGGGACAGGAAGCTTTCTTT. Translation: CASSFQGQEAFF. The rearrangement uses TRBV27 and TRBJ1-1, with 7 bases aligning to TRBD1. V shed 3 bases, J shed 8 bases, and the junction held 3 bases outside the gene matches. Germline values: CDR1 MNHEY, CDR2 SMNVEV (reference sequence). The CDR3 is 12 amino acids.